This TCR beta chain was recorded in a study of T cell changes during pregnancy in multiple sclerosis. Turning to this clone: Germline and junction disagree at one end, which may indicate a read error.

Measured with immunoSEQ multiplex PCR; TCRdb has only the in-frame clones, and not every one. The sample has about 93,000 clones, 90% to 95% seen once. This CDR3 contains 14 residues. Looked up from germline, CDR1 is SSHAT and CDR2 is FNYEAQ (reference sequence). The sample here was peripheral blood, taken after pregnancy. The TCR sequence derives from a female donor in good health, enrolled as a control in a pregnancy study. The chain uses TRBV7-7 and TRBJ2-3, with D perhaps matching TRBD2 (5 bases). CDR3 protein: CASSRTGSTDTQYF. The CDR3 coding sequence is TGTGCTAGCAGCCGGACTGGGAGCACAGATACGCAGTATTTT. Drawing the rest from reference TRBV7-7 and TRBJ2-3, the complete variable domain is GAGVSQSPRYKVTKRGQDVTLRCDPISSHATLYWYQQALGQGPEFLTYFNYEAQPDKSGLPSDRFSAERPEGSISTLTIQRTEQRDSAMYRCASSRTGSTDTQYFGPGTRLTVL.